This TCR beta chain was obtained from a study of identical twins. The CDR3 is 12 residues long. In germline, CDR1 is LGHDT, CDR2 YNNKEL (reference sequence). V was shortened by 4 bases and J by 15 bases, with 16 bases between the two germline ends. This clonotype was counted once. TCRdb passed the 5' RACE reads through MiXCR, listing each CDR3 protein once. The sample shows 500,000 to 550,000 distinct CDR3 sequences, roughly a fifth of them seen only once. This sample also appeared in a second study, on T cells expressing NK-cell markers.

V usage is TRBV3-1 and J usage is TRBJ1-3, with D perhaps TRBD1 (5 bases). Sample: CD4+ T cells sorted from blood. The source is a woman younger than 35 in good health. The CDR3 bases are TGTGCCAGCAGCCCATCAGCAGGGTCCTCATATTTT. Translating gives CASSPSAGSSYF.